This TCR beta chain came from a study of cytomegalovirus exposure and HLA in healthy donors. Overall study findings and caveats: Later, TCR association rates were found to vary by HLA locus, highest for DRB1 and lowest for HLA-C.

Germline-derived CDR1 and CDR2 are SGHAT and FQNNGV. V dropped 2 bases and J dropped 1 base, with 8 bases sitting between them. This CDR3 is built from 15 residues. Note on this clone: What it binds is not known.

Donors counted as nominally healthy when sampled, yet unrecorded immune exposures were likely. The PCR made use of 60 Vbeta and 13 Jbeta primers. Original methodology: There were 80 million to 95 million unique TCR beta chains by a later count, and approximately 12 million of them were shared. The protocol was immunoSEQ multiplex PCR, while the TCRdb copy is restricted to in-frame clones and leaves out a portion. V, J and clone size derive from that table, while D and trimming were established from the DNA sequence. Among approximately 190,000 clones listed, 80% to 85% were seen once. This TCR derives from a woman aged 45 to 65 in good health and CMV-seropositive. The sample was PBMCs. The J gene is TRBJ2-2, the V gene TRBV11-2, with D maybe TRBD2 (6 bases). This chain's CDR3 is CASSLSGRNTGELFF. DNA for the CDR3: TGTGCCAGCAGCTTATCCGGGAGGAACACCGGGGAGCTGTTTTTT.